These 29 T cell receptor beta chains were all obtained from the same sample, sequenced in a study of tumor-infiltrating lymphocytes in oesophageal squamous cell carcinoma. TCRdb called the PCR reads again in MiXCR, with one record for every CDR3 protein. The table has thousands of distinct CDR3 sequences, roughly 15% seen once; the top ten hold around 25%. The specimen sequenced was normal esophageal tissue next to the tumor. The source is a male donor with esophageal squamous cell carcinoma.

This clonotype is medium-sized in the sample. J is TRBJ1-4 and V is TRBV7-2; TRBD1 matches at 7 bases. Germline V CDR1 and CDR2: SGHTA, FQGNSA. The CDR3 covers 17 residues. V dropped 1 base and J dropped 4; count of bases not matched to a gene: 9. The CDR3 DNA sequence: TGTGCCAGCAGCTTAGTGGGTAACAGGGGCCTTAATGAAAAACTGTTTTTT. Translated, it gives CASSLVGNRGLNEKLFF.

This clonotype was recorded many times. The chain has TRBV6-1 and TRBJ2-3; D is undetermined. Between the trimmed V and J ends, which lost 6 bases and 8 bases, there was a span of 9 bases. CDR1 MNHNS and CDR2 SASEGT come from the germline V gene. This CDR3 has 11 amino acids. CDR3 loop: CASSPFGTQYF. The CDR3 DNA reads TGTGCCAGCAGCCCCTTCGGTACGCAGTATTTT.

The table lists this clonotype with many counts. V and J are TRBV5-5 and TRBJ1-2; 9 bases agree with TRBD1. Germline-derived CDR1 and CDR2 are SGHKS and YYEKEE (reference sequence). This CDR3 has 15 amino acids. Trimming cost V 0 bases and J 3 bases; bases outside gene matches: 3. The CDR3 coding sequence is TGTGCCAGCAGCTTGGAGGGACAGGGCTACTATGGCTACACCTTC. Translating it yields CASSLEGQGYYGYTF.

There are many counts of this clonotype. V usage is TRBV24-1 and J usage is TRBJ2-3; D uncertain. With 8 bases removed from V and 2 bases from J, the gap between germline ends came to 10 bases. The CDR3 loop spans 13 amino acids. CDR1 is KGHDR, CDR2 SFDVKD, per germline. The CDR3 loop reads CATNHQVTDTQYF. The CDR3 DNA reads as TGTGCCACCAACCACCAAGTCACAGATACGCAGTATTTT.

This clonotype has at least ten counts. The V call is TRBV11-2, the J call TRBJ2-7; 8 bases match TRBD1. The V gene end was trimmed by 3 bases and the J gene end by 2 bases; junction bases not matched to a gene: 3. This CDR3 has 14 residues. Germline CDR1 reads SGHAT; CDR2 reads FQNNGV. CDR3 region: CASSFGTGPYEQYF. The CDR3 coding sequence is TGTGCCAGCAGCTTTGGGACAGGCCCCTACGAGCAGTACTTC.

Many counts were recorded for this clonotype. V and J are TRBV5-1 and TRBJ2-3, with D perhaps matching TRBD1 (6 bases). The ends were cut back, 0 bases at V and 0 bases at J, with 8 bases in the middle. CDR1 is SGHRS and CDR2 is YFSETQ in the germline V gene. The CDR3 runs to 15 residues. The CDR3 reads CASSLVGASTDTQYF. Written as DNA, the CDR3 is TGCGCCAGCAGCTTGGTGGGGGCTAGCACAGATACGCAGTATTTT. Filled out from reference TRBV5-1 and TRBJ2-3, the complete variable domain reads KAGVTQTPRYLIKTRGQQVTLSCSPISGHRSVSWYQQTPGQGLQFLFEYFSETQRNKGNFPGRFSGRQFSNSRSEMNVSTLELGDSALYLCASSLVGASTDTQYFGPGTRLTVL.

This clonotype was picked up many times. The rearrangement links TRBV5-4 to TRBJ2-1, with TRBD1 matching over 8 bases. The CDR3 sequence is 14 residues long. Germline CDR1 SGHNT, CDR2 YYREEE (reference sequence). Trimming cost V 2 bases and J 7 bases; bases outside gene matches: 5. The CDR3 sequence is CASSFGQGRNEQFF. The CDR3 DNA follows: TGTGCCAGCAGCTTTGGACAGGGAAGGAATGAGCAGTTCTTC.

This clonotype rates as medium-sized (0.01 to 0.1%). The chain uses TRBV11-3 and TRBJ2-1, with TRBD1 identical over 9 bases. The CDR3 consists of 18 residues. Germline trimming cut 0 bases from V and 9 bases from J; bases unmatched to any gene: 15. Germline V gene data show CDR1 as SGHNT and CDR2 as YENEEA. The CDR3 coding sequence is TGTGCCAGCAGCTTAGATTGGCAGAACAGGGGGCGACCCAGTGAGCAGTTCTTC. It yields the protein CASSLDWQNRGRPSEQFF.

In its sample, this clonotype is medium-sized. The chain recombines TRBV12-3 or TRBV12-4 with TRBJ1-2, with D unresolved. The germline V and J ends were trimmed by 2 bases and 3 bases, with 7 bases remaining between them. The CDR3 length is 13 residues. The DNA of the CDR3 is TGTGCCAGCAGTTTATTACGGGACTATGGCTACACCTTC. Translated: CASSLLRDYGYTF.

The J gene is TRBJ1-1, the V gene TRBV18; 7 positions match TRBD1. The CDR3 runs 14 residues. The germline CDR1 and CDR2 sequences are KGHSH and LQKENI. With 1 base clipped from V and 1 base from J, the junction kept 0 bases outside the gene matches. The CDR3 DNA is TGTGCCAGCTCACCACGACAGGGGAACACTGAAGCTTTCTTT. This translates into CASSPRQGNTEAFF.

Within the sample, this clonotype is medium-sized. The rearrangement uses TRBV7-9 and TRBJ2-7, with D perhaps TRBD1 or TRBD2 (5 bases each). Germline CDR1 reads SEHNR; CDR2 reads FQNEAQ (reference sequence). Trimming shortened V by 1 base and J by 0 bases, and 10 bases separated the two germline ends. This CDR3 spans 15 amino acids. CDR3 sequence: CASSLGWGSSYEQYF. CDR3 nucleotide sequence: TGTGCCAGCAGCTTAGGGTGGGGGAGCTCCTACGAGCAGTACTTC.

This clonotype was counted ten times or more. Possible read error: a much larger clone is one base away. The chain links TRBV6-1 to TRBJ2-1; 9 bases fit TRBD2. The better agreement between TRBJ2-7 and the DNA end casts doubt on the J call. The germline V gene encodes CDR1 MNHNS and CDR2 SASEGT. This CDR3 is built from 16 residues. This chain's CDR3 is CASSPGRGGDYNEQYF. The CDR3, as DNA: TGTGCCAGCAGTCCAGGGCGGGGGGGGGACTACAATGAGCAGTACTTC.

This clonotype has a count of ten or more. V is TRBV12-3 or TRBV12-4 and J is TRBJ2-7, with D perhaps matching TRBD1 (5 bases). Trimming shortened V by 6 bases and J by 3 bases, and 9 bases separated the two germline ends. This CDR3 is built from 12 residues. CDR3 DNA: TGTGCCAGCAGGGGGCCGGGCTACGAGCAGTACTTC. This encodes CASRGPGYEQYF.

This clonotype has ten or more counts. The chain links TRBV27 to TRBJ1-2, with a possible D match to TRBD1 (5 bases). The V gene's germline CDR1 is MNHEY and CDR2 SMNVEV (reference sequence). The V end lost 6 bases, the J end lost 7 bases, and 24 bases lay between the germline ends. The CDR3 extends over 16 amino acids. The CDR3 DNA reads TGTGCCAGCAGCCCTGCCCCCGGTCCAGGGTATGGTGGCTACACCTTC. Translation: CASSPAPGPGYGGYTF.

This clonotype was picked up a small number of times. Given a much more abundant clone one base away, this may be a read error. The chain links TRBV24-1 to TRBJ2-4, with D unresolved. This CDR3 has 11 residues. Germline CDR1 KGHDR, CDR2 SFDVKD. The V end was cut by 12 bases, the J end by 13 bases, with 18 bases between. The CDR3 spells CAVGIYNEQYF. CDR3 sequence (DNA): TGTGCCGTGGGGATTTACAATGAGCAGTACTTC.

This clonotype has at least ten counts. The CDR3 nucleotides read TGTGCCACCGAACCGGCGGGGAACACCGGGGAGCTGTTTTTT. Its translation is CATEPAGNTGELFF. The chain carries TRBV5-4 and TRBJ2-2; TRBD2 might be the D (5 bases). Trimming cost V 9 bases and J 1 base, with 13 bases left between them. This CDR3 spans 14 amino acids. Per germline, CDR1 SGHNT and CDR2 YYREEE (reference sequence).

Comment on this clonotype: This clone may be a read error of a much larger clone one base away. The chain carries TRBV19 and TRBJ2-7; TRBD1 or TRBD2 may be the D gene (6 bases each). The J call is uncertain, as TRBJ2-1 better fits the DNA end. The CDR3 covers 14 residues. Germline lookup yields CDR1 LNHDA and CDR2 SQIVND (reference sequence). The chain's CDR3 is CASSIPLAGGKQFF. CDR3 DNA: TGTGCCAGTAGTATACCTCTCGCCGGGGGCAAGCAGTTCTTC.

DNA for the CDR3: TGTGCCAGCAGCTCAAGGGGACTAGCGGGTGAGCAGTACTTC. Translated, it gives CASSSRGLAGEQYF. This chain uses TRBV4-2 with TRBJ2-4; 12 positions agree with TRBD2. CDR1 and CDR2 from the germline V gene are LGHNA and YNFKEQ. V was clipped by 5 bases and J by 13 bases; unmatched bases: 9. The CDR3 runs to 14 residues.

In its sample, this clonotype ranks as medium-sized. CDR3 loop: CASSLLTFFGQFF. CDR3 in DNA: TGTGCCAGCAGCCTTTTAACCTTTTTCGGGCAGTTCTTC. V usage is TRBV7-9 and J usage is TRBJ2-1; no definite D call. V was clipped by 5 bases and J by 12 bases, with 17 bases between them. CDR1 and CDR2 from the germline V gene are SEHNR and FQNEAQ (reference sequence). The CDR3 sequence is 13 residues long.

The chain recombines TRBV19 with TRBJ1-2; unclear D gene. The V gene lost 0 bases and the J gene lost 8 bases, with 10 bases spanning the gap. Germline loops: CDR1 LNHDA, CDR2 SQIVND (reference sequence). The CDR3 extends over 13 amino acids. The CDR3 nucleotides are TGTGCCAGTAGTATAGATCTGGGAGGCGGCTACACCTTC. Translating gives CASSIDLGGGYTF.

The V call is TRBV24-1, the J call TRBJ1-2, with 11 bases identical to TRBD1. CDR3 length: 19 residues. After removal of 5 bases from V and 6 bases from J, the junction contained 19 bases not matched to a gene. Germline CDR1 reads KGHDR; CDR2 reads SFDVKD. DNA for the CDR3: TGTGCCACCAGTGGCCCAAGGGGGGACAGGGGGTCTAGCTCGGATGGCTACACCTTC. Encoded protein: CATSGPRGDRGSSSDGYTF.

This clonotype was seen more than once but under ten times. A much larger clone lies one base from this, so it may be a read error. The genes are TRBV5-8 and TRBJ2-1, with 8 bases fitting TRBD1. The DNA end favors TRBJ2-7, so the J call may be wrong. The germline V gene has CDR1 SGHTS and CDR2 YDEGEE. The CDR3 runs 15 residues. In nucleotides, the CDR3 is TGTGCCAGCAGGTCCGAGACAGGGGTCTACAATGAGCAGTACTTC. It translates to CASRSETGVYNEQYF.

This clonotype was counted only a few times. The V and J genes are TRBV2 and TRBJ2-7; the D gene is possibly TRBD2 (7 bases). V gave up 9 bases and J gave up 2 bases, with 14 bases separating them. This CDR3 region has 13 residues. In germline, CDR1 is SNHLY, CDR2 FYNNEI. The CDR3 loop reads CARSGGPTYEQYF. CDR3 in DNA: TGTGCCAGGTCCGGGGGGCCGACCTACGAGCAGTACTTC.

In the case of this clonotype: Lacking the conserved final phenylalanine or tryptophan, this CDR3 likely reflects a read error. The DNA is omitted, as the CDR3 cannot be located on it reliably, and the CDR3 follows TCRdb's listing. This chain joins TRBV6-8 and TRBJ2-5; the D call TRBD1 from the table was never checked on the DNA. Germline assignment: CDR1 MNHGY and CDR2 SAAAGT. The CDR3 adds up to 16 amino acids, both ends counted. The chain's CDR3 is CASSYSTGGSPLHFGN.

This clonotype is deemed medium-sized. Germline is not matched at one junction end, which may reflect a read error. The CDR3: CASSLRRGTYNSPLHF. CDR3 bases: TGTGCCAGCAGCTTAAGGCGGGGAACCTATAATTCACCCCTCCACTTC. V is TRBV7-2 and J is TRBJ1-6, with D unresolved. The CDR3 totals 16 residues. The germline V gene has CDR1 SGHTA and CDR2 FQGNSA. Complete variable domain (other parts from reference TRBV7-2 and TRBJ1-6): GAGVSQSPSNKVTEKGKDVELRCDPISGHTALYWYRQSLGQGLEFLIYFQGNSAPDKSGLPSDRFSAERTGGSVSTLTIQRTQQEDSAVYLCASSLRRGTYNSPLHFGNGTRLTVT.

This clonotype was seen a few times. V and J are TRBV5-1 and TRBJ2-1; possibly TRBD2 for D (6 bases). Germline V gene data show CDR1 as SGHRS and CDR2 as YFSETQ. This CDR3 is built from 15 residues. The V gene lost 0 bases and the J gene lost 10 bases, with 17 bases spanning the gap. CDR3 in amino acids: CASSLGSGLLGEQFF. The DNA for the CDR3 is TGCGCCAGCAGCTTGGGGAGCGGACTATTGGGCGAGCAGTTCTTC.

In this sample, this clonotype turned up many times. The V gene is TRBV5-1, the J gene TRBJ2-1; D is undetermined. V lost 3 bases, J lost 4 bases, and 11 bases lay in between. CDR1 SGHRS and CDR2 YFSETQ come from the germline V gene. The CDR3 is made up of 14 amino acids. CDR3 sequence reads: CASSSTDSYNEQFF. DNA of the CDR3: TGCGCCAGCAGCTCGACCGACTCTTACAATGAGCAGTTCTTC.

To note about this clonotype: Mismatch with germline at one junction end may stem from a read error. V gene TRBV7-2 combines with J gene TRBJ2-1; 10 bases are a match to TRBD1. The CDR3 contains 14 residues. CDR1 and CDR2 (germline): SGHTA, FQGNSA. CDR3 sequence reads: CASSQTGGTGELYF. The CDR3, as DNA: TGTGCCAGCAGCCAGACAGGGGGCACCGGGGAGCTGTACTTC.

The table lists this clonotype with a few counts. The chain recombines TRBV28 with TRBJ1-4, with 10 bases matching TRBD1. Germline V gives CDR1 MDHEN, CDR2 SYDVKM. The J segment lost 7 bases and the V segment lost 5 bases, leaving 7 bases of the junction unmatched. The CDR3 has 15 amino acids. The CDR3 DNA reads TGTGCCAGCAGTCCGACCGGGACAGGGGTTGAAAAACTGTTTTTT. It translates to CASSPTGTGVEKLFF.